Below, one TCR beta chain is given with its context. The target antigen is unknown. CDR1 is SGHRS, CDR2 YFSETQ, per germline. The CDR3 runs to 15 residues. Trimming cost V 0 bases and J 7 bases, with 14 bases left between them. These data originate in a study of cytomegalovirus exposure and HLA in healthy donors. Study-level results: Most CMV-associated TCR beta chains appeared HLA-restricted in a later analysis. The authors enumerated 180 or so TCR beta chains as linked to cytomegalovirus.

Use of 60 Vbeta and 13 Jbeta primers characterized the PCR. The data were produced by immunoSEQ multiplex PCR, yet TCRdb's version contains in-frame clones alone and is incomplete. The sample has about 230,000 clones; almost 85% are singletons. The chain employs TRBV5-1 and TRBJ2-1; maybe TRBD1 (6 bases). The specimen was PBMCs. This TCR came from a woman in her 40s in good health and CMV-seronegative. This chain's CDR3 is CASSLAGTTSNEQFF. The CDR3 nucleotides read TGCGCCAGCAGCTTGGCCGGGACAACATCTAATGAGCAGTTCTTC.